This is a list of T cell receptor beta chains from one sample in a study of T cell clonotyping in hematopoietic cell transplantation. TCRdb's table, derived via immunoSEQ multiplex PCR, lists solely in-frame clones and lacks some. Of some 9,900 clones listed, about 77% are singletons. Here the sequenced sample was PBMCs, taken 30 days after allogeneic stem cell transplant. These receptor sequences come from a female patient aged 40-50 years who had an allogeneic stem cell transplant from a related donor, so T cells may come from the graft donor. Some clones in this sample may be carry-over from other donors' samples. CDR3s include the opening cysteine and the closing phenylalanine or tryptophan. The order of the fields is clone size, V gene, D gene, J gene, CDR3 protein, CDR3 DNA. The D gene is left open where the match is weak. A row's size may be missing; if present it is once, few, many or a size class.

NA	TRBV7-9	NA	TRBJ2-1	CASSPGHSYNEQFF	TGTGCCAGCAGCCCGGGACACTCCTACAATGAGCAGTTCTTC
NA	TRBV5-1	TRBD1	TRBJ1-1	CASSWGQGNTEAFF	TGCGCCAGCAGCTGGGGACAGGGGAACACTGAAGCTTTCTTT
once	TRBV19	NA	TRBJ2-4	CASPAGNDSGNIQYF	TGTGCCAGTCCAGCCGGGAACGACTCGGGAAACATTCAGTACTTC
few	TRBV4-1	TRBD1	TRBJ2-1	CASSQDRGYNEQFF	TGCGCCAGCAGCCAGGACAGGGGTTACAATGAGCAGTTCTTC
NA	TRBV5-1	NA	TRBJ2-1	CASSLDNGVHNEQFF	TGCGCCAGCAGCTTGGATAACGGAGTACACAATGAGCAGTTCTTC
NA	TRBV7-3	NA	TRBJ2-2	CASSSQPPGTGELFF	TGTGCCAGCAGCTCCCAGCCCCCTGGGACCGGGGAGCTGTTTTTT
NA	TRBV27	TRBD1	TRBJ2-2	CASSYRQGRGGELFF	TGTGCCAGCAGTTACCGACAGGGGAGAGGCGGGGAGCTGTTTTTT
once	TRBV19	NA	TRBJ2-7	CASSIDRASKTIEQYF	TGTGCCAGTAGTATAGATAGAGCCTCAAAGACTATCGAGCAGTACTTC
NA	TRBV4-1	NA	TRBJ2-7	CASSLGGSSYEQYF	TGCGCCAGCAGCCTCGGCGGCTCCTCCTACGAGCAGTACTTC
NA	TRBV19	NA	TRBJ1-4	CASSITGNEKLFF	TGTGCCAGTAGTATTACCGGTAATGAAAAACTGTTTTTT
NA	TRBV10-1	NA	TRBJ1-3	CASSEDVVRRSTRSGNTIYF	TGCGCCAGCAGTGAGGATGTTGTGCGACGCTCCACCCGCTCTGGAAACACCATATATTTT
NA	TRBV6-4	TRBD2	TRBJ2-3	CASSDSSSGATDTQYF	TGTGCCAGCAGTGACTCGTCTAGCGGGGCCACAGATACGCAGTATTTT
NA	TRBV7-2	NA	TRBJ1-5	CASSSHGYSNQPQHF	TGTGCCAGCAGCTCCCACGGCTATAGCAATCAGCCCCAGCATTTT
NA	TRBV5-6	NA	TRBJ2-7	CASSGIGSSYEQYF	TGTGCCAGCAGCGGGATTGGGAGCTCCTACGAGCAGTACTTC
NA	TRBV7-2	NA	TRBJ2-5	CASSQLSTGETQYF	TGTGCCAGCAGCCAACTATCCACGGGAGAGACCCAGTACTTC
NA	TRBV10-3	NA	TRBJ1-2	CAGLPFDGYTF	TGTGCCGGCCTTCCCTTCGATGGCTACACCTTC
NA	TRBV29-1	TRBD1	TRBJ2-3	CSVEVTGVYTDTQYF	TGCAGCGTTGAAGTGACAGGGGTTTATACGGATACGCAGTATTTT
NA	TRBV18	TRBD1	TRBJ2-7	CASSLGQGASEQYF	TGTGCCAGCTCGCTCGGACAGGGGGCCAGCGAGCAGTACTTC
NA	TRBV7-2	NA	TRBJ1-4	CASSLLGVDNEKLFF	TGTGCCAGCAGCTTATTGGGGGTGGATAATGAAAAACTGTTTTTT
NA	TRBV5-6	NA	TRBJ2-5	CASSVTQETQYF	TGTGCCAGCAGCGTAACGCAAGAGACCCAGTACTTC
NA	TRBV19	TRBD2	TRBJ2-1	CASSRRPTSGAANEQFF	TGTGCCAGTAGTAGGCGTCCGACTAGCGGGGCGGCCAATGAGCAGTTCTTC
NA	TRBV14	NA	TRBJ2-1	CASSHGHSPYNEQFF	TGTGCCAGCAGCCATGGACATTCACCTTACAATGAGCAGTTCTTC
NA	TRBV6-6	NA	TRBJ1-2	CASSPWTSSLYGYTF	TGTGCCAGCAGTCCGTGGACATCTTCGCTCTATGGCTACACCTTC
few	TRBV7-6	NA	TRBJ1-5	CASSLFHDQPQHF	TGTGCCAGCAGCTTATTTCATGATCAGCCCCAGCATTTT
NA	TRBV7-2	NA	TRBJ1-3	CASSLDWSRNTIYF	TGTGCCAGCAGCTTAGATTGGTCTCGGAACACCATATATTTT
NA	TRBV5-1	TRBD1	TRBJ2-1	CASSWTGFNEQFF	TGCGCCAGCAGCTGGACAGGGTTCAATGAGCAGTTCTTC
NA	TRBV11-2	NA	TRBJ2-7	CASSPLGTTRTEQYF	TGTGCCAGCAGCCCCCTTGGGACAACACGCACCGAGCAGTACTTC
NA	TRBV18	NA	TRBJ1-4	CASSPRQATNEKLFF	TGTGCCAGCTCACCGAGACAAGCAACTAATGAAAAACTGTTTTTT
few	TRBV28	NA	TRBJ1-6	CASAYNSPLHF	TGTGCCAGCGCTTACAACTCACCCCTCCACTTT
NA	TRBV11-3	NA	TRBJ1-3	CASSLEFASRGSAGNTIYF	TGTGCCAGCAGCTTAGAATTCGCGTCGCGGGGATCGGCAGGAAACACCATATATTTT
NA	TRBV11-2	NA	TRBJ1-3	CASSPRAGLGPGNTIYF	TGTGCCAGCAGCCCAAGGGCAGGTCTTGGGCCTGGAAACACCATATATTTT
NA	TRBV21-1	NA	TRBJ1-1	CASSKIDPGWGVVEAFF	TGTGCCAGCAGCAAAATTGACCCTGGGTGGGGGGTAGTTGAAGCTTTCTTT
NA	TRBV4-1	NA	TRBJ2-1	CASSQAQGGHSYNEQFF	TGCGCCAGCAGCCAAGCCCAAGGGGGGCACTCCTACAATGAGCAGTTCTTC
few	TRBV16	NA	TRBJ1-1	CASSPGSEAFF	TGTGCCAGCAGCCCCGGATCCGAAGCTTTCTTT
NA	TRBV6-5	TRBD2	TRBJ2-7	CASSSGAGEQYF	TGTGCCAGCAGCAGCGGGGCAGGCGAGCAGTACTTC
NA	TRBV6-1	NA	TRBJ2-3	CASSVTDTQYF	TGTGCCAGCAGCGTTACAGATACGCAGTATTTT
NA	TRBV7-2	TRBD2	TRBJ2-7	CASSSGTSGRSEQYF	TGTGCCAGCAGCTCCGGGACTAGCGGGAGAAGCGAGCAGTACTTC
NA	TRBV7-2	NA	TRBJ2-6	CASSPRTGANVLTF	TGTGCCAGCAGCCCCCGTACTGGGGCCAACGTCCTGACTTTC
few	TRBV18	TRBD1	TRBJ1-5	CASSRTGVQPQHF	TGTGCCAGCTCACGGACAGGGGTTCAGCCCCAGCATTTT
NA	TRBV29-1	NA	TRBJ2-5	CSVEGGVVETQYF	TGCAGCGTTGAAGGCGGGGTAGTCGAGACCCAGTACTTC
NA	TRBV27	NA	TRBJ2-5	CASSSRGGQETQYF	TGTGCCAGCAGCTCAAGAGGGGGTCAAGAGACCCAGTACTTC
NA	TRBV11-2	NA	TRBJ1-5	CASSLGVGQPQHF	TGTGCCAGCAGCTTGGGGGTAGGTCAGCCCCAGCATTTT
NA	TRBV6-5	NA	TRBJ2-7	CASSEWTKIF	TGTGCCAGCAGTGAATGGACTAAGATCTTC
NA	TRBV6-5	NA	TRBJ1-5	CASSRQSSNQPQHF	TGTGCCAGCAGTAGACAGTCTAGCAATCAGCCCCAGCATTTT
NA	TRBV18	NA	TRBJ1-5	CASSSSMEGNQPQHF	TGTGCCAGCTCGTCGTCGATGGAGGGCAATCAGCCCCAGCATTTT
NA	TRBV4-1	TRBD1	TRBJ2-3	CASSQDRGQGTDTQYF	TGCGCCAGCAGCCAAGATCGGGGACAGGGCACAGATACGCAGTATTTT
NA	TRBV18	NA	TRBJ1-3	CASSPLDKVVHTIYF	TGTGCCAGCTCACCGTTAGACAAGGTGGTACACACCATATATTTT
few	TRBV27	NA	TRBJ1-1	CASSHAWDTEAFF	TGTGCCAGCAGCCACGCATGGGACACTGAAGCTTTCTTT
NA	TRBV6-1	NA	TRBJ1-2	CASSEAAGGVANYGYTF	TGTGCCAGCAGTGAGGCCGCGGGGGGGGTAGCTAACTATGGCTACACCTTC
medium-sized	TRBV9	NA	TRBJ2-5	CASSVAREETQYF	TGTGCCAGCAGCGTAGCCAGGGAAGAGACCCAGTACTTC
NA	TRBV5-6	NA	TRBJ1-1	CASSEQGRGTEAFF	TGTGCCAGCAGCGAACAGGGCAGGGGAACTGAAGCTTTCTTT
NA	TRBV23-1	TRBD2	TRBJ2-7	CASTFVRDYLYEQYF	TGCGCCAGCACCTTTGTCCGGGACTATCTCTACGAGCAGTACTTC
large	TRBV30	NA	TRBJ1-1	CAWRDRGEAFF	TGTGCCTGGAGGGACAGAGGGGAAGCTTTCTTT
NA	TRBV7-2	TRBD2	TRBJ2-7	CASSLERGGYEQYF	TGTGCCAGCAGCTTAGAACGGGGGGGCTACGAGCAGTACTTC
NA	TRBV11-3	TRBD2	TRBJ2-2	CASSRTPSGRIAGELFF	TGTGCCAGCAGCCGCACACCTAGCGGGAGGATCGCCGGGGAGCTGTTTTTT
NA	TRBV7-9	TRBD2	TRBJ2-1	CASSQEPGLAGRNEQFF	TGTGCCAGCAGCCAAGAGCCAGGACTAGCGGGACGCAATGAGCAGTTCTTC